The 3 T cell receptor beta chains reported below all come from one sample, sequenced in a study of shared clonotypes between healthy human individuals. Naive CD8 populations comprised CD45RO-negative cells positively selected for CCR7, excluding terminally differentiated effector memory CD45RA+ cells. Method: immunoSEQ multiplex PCR; TCRdb's copy keeps in-frame clones and lacks some. The repertoire includes 650,000 to 800,000 clones, approximately 90% of them detected once, and about a quarter sits in the top ten. Specimen: naive CD8+ T cells sorted from blood. Receptors were obtained from a man younger than 45 in good health.

This chain uses TRBV6-5 with TRBJ2-7; D not certain. This CDR3 region has 13 residues. Germline loops: CDR1 MNHEY, CDR2 SVGAGI. Trimming cost V 2 bases and J 7 bases, with 12 bases left between them. The CDR3 loop reads CASSYASLREQYF. The CDR3 DNA sequence: TGTGCCAGCAGTTACGCAAGTCTTCGAGAGCAGTACTTC.

The chain combines TRBV27 with TRBJ2-7; D assignment may be TRBD1 or TRBD2 (6 bases each). Per germline, CDR1 MNHEY and CDR2 SMNVEV (reference sequence). V lost 3 bases and J 3 bases, leaving 12 bases between the germline ends. CDR3 length: 14 residues. The CDR3 DNA reads as TGTGCCAGCAGTTTTAGGGGGGATTACTACGAGCAGTACTTC. Translation: CASSFRGDYYEQYF.

In this sample, this clone turned up once. The V gene is TRBV9, the J gene TRBJ2-1; D uncertain. V gave up 2 bases and J gave up 4 bases, with 13 bases separating them. CDR1 is SGDLS, CDR2 YYNGEE, per germline. CDR3 length: 15 residues. The CDR3 loop is CASSVDGSTYNEQFF. The CDR3, as DNA: TGTGCCAGCAGCGTGGACGGGTCCACATACAATGAGCAGTTCTTC.